Below are 7 T cell receptor beta chains sequenced from a single sample in a study of human T cells and chemical hapten exposure. Total RNA came from unfractionated whole blood. Individual cDNA molecules had unique molecular identifiers attached to them by the library. TCRdb redid the calling of the reads with MiXCR, one entry per CDR3 protein. The sample has 95,000 to 150,000 distinct CDR3 sequences, around 8.5% seen once. Sequencing was performed on whole blood. These receptor sequences come from a human donor in good health. Some clones in this sample may be carry-over from other donors' samples.

This clonotype occurred a few times. The chain has TRBV5-1 and TRBJ2-5; TRBD2 aligns across 11 bases. Trimming at V came to 4 bases and at J to 2 bases, leaving 4 bases not matched to a gene. This CDR3 is 15 amino acids long. The germline V gene has CDR1 SGHRS and CDR2 YFSETQ. CDR3 in DNA: TGCGCCAGCAGCAAGGGACTAGCGGATCAAGAGACCCAGTACTTC. As protein: CASSKGLADQETQYF.

This clonotype showed up just a few times. This chain links TRBV4-2 with TRBJ1-4; D unresolved. V lost 0 bases and J 7 bases, leaving 12 bases between the germline ends. From germline, CDR1 is LGHNA and CDR2 YNFKEQ. CDR3 size: 15 residues. DNA for the CDR3: TGTGCCAGCAGCCAAGAAGGGCAAGGCGGTGAAAAACTGTTTTTT. Amino acid sequence: CASSQEGQGGEKLFF.

This CDR3 reads CSARYPDVNEQFF. DNA for the CDR3: TGCAGTGCTAGGTACCCGGACGTAAATGAGCAGTTCTTC. The chain combines TRBV20-1 with TRBJ2-1; D unresolved. The V end lost 3 bases, the J end lost 7 bases, and 13 bases lay between the germline ends. Germline-derived CDR1 and CDR2 are DFQATT and SNEGSKA (reference sequence). The CDR3 spans 13 residues.

This clonotype came up a few times. V and J are TRBV7-9 and TRBJ1-5; 10 bases align to TRBD1. CDR1 and CDR2 from the germline V gene are SEHNR and FQNEAQ (reference sequence). With V trimmed by 5 bases and J by 6 bases, 4 bases remained unmatched. The CDR3 runs to 14 residues. The CDR3 here is CASSPDRGLQPQHF. In nucleotides, the CDR3 is TGTGCCAGCAGCCCTGACAGGGGGCTTCAGCCCCAGCATTTT.

The rearrangement links TRBV4-2 to TRBJ2-3; TRBD2 aligns across 9 bases. CDR1 is LGHNA, CDR2 YNFKEQ, per germline. This CDR3 has 18 amino acids. Trimming at V came to 1 base and at J to 3 bases, leaving 11 bases not matched to a gene. CDR3 protein: CASSQASGAGGPTDTQYF. CDR3 nucleotide sequence: TGTGCCAGCAGCCAAGCGAGTGGTGCGGGGGGGCCGACAGATACGCAGTATTTT.

The table lists this clonotype with many counts. The chain carries TRBV11-2 and TRBJ1-1; 7 positions agree with TRBD1. The CDR3 is 13 residues long. J was trimmed by 4 bases and V by 6 bases; bases with no gene match: 5. CDR1 SGHAT and CDR2 FQNNGV come from the germline V gene. CDR3: CASRRTGRTEAFF. Here the CDR3 DNA reads TGTGCCAGCAGAAGGACAGGCCGCACTGAAGCTTTCTTT.

The J gene is TRBJ2-7, the V gene TRBV6-6, with D uncertain. The CDR3 length is 17 residues. The germline V and J ends were trimmed by 8 bases and 4 bases, with 27 bases remaining between them. Germline V gene lookup returns CDR1 MNHNY and CDR2 SVGAGI (reference sequence). The CDR3 DNA reads as TGTGCCAGCGGGCATCCAATGGGCAGTTCAACGAGGTACGAGCAGTACTTC. It codes for CASGHPMGSSTRYEQYF.